The 9 T cell receptor beta chains reported below all come from one sample, sequenced in a study of shared clonotypes between healthy human individuals (dated by TCRdb to 2018 to 2020). Libraries were constructed by the immunoSEQ multiplex PCR assay. This immuneACCESS table, as held by TCRdb, lists in-frame sequences with V and J called but not all clones. Of the missing ones, under half trace to an unresolved V gene in checked studies; the others have no known cause. This sample gives 2 million to 2.5 million clones in total; about 95% of them show up just once. The ten largest clones represent 1% to 1.3% of the sample. For the CD8 naive samples, CD45RO-negative cells were positively selected for CCR7, yielding a CD45RA+CCR7+ population from which TemRA cells were excluded. The sample comprised naive CD8+ T cells sorted from blood. This specimen's cell subset or site label, interpreted: CD45RA+CCR7+. These receptors were collected from a young man in good health.

The V call is TRBV19, the J call TRBJ2-3; possibly TRBD1 for D (6 bases). V shed 1 base and J shed 2 bases, with 10 bases lying between them. Germline V gene lookup returns CDR1 LNHDA and CDR2 SQIVND (reference sequence). This CDR3 contains 15 residues. The CDR3 is CASSIGEGDTDTQYF. CDR3 DNA sequence: TGTGCCAGTAGTATAGGAGAGGGGGACACAGATACGCAGTATTTT.

This clone has more than one count but fewer than ten. This chain connects TRBV5-4 to TRBJ1-5; D is unresolved. The germline V and J ends were trimmed by 0 bases and 1 base, with 5 bases remaining between them. Germline-derived CDR1 and CDR2 are SGHNT and YYREEE (reference sequence). The CDR3 loop spans 14 amino acids. The CDR3 spells CASSLVGSNQPQHF. The CDR3 bases are TGTGCCAGCAGCTTGGTTGGGAGCAATCAGCCCCAGCATTTT.

A note on this clone: Other nucleotide sequences in the sample specify the same CDR3. The chain has TRBV29-1 and TRBJ2-7; 7 nucleotides line up with TRBD2. The CDR3 is 12 amino acids. Trimming cost V 6 bases and J 0 bases; bases outside gene matches: 2. Germline-derived CDR1 and CDR2 are SQVTM and ANQGSEA. In DNA form, the CDR3 reads TGCAGCGTGGGAGGGGACTCCTACGAGCAGTACTTC. It yields the protein CSVGGDSYEQYF.

This chain uses TRBV30 with TRBJ1-1; possible D gene TRBD1, 6 bases. The CDR3 contains 14 residues. V was pared by 7 bases and J by 3 bases, with 18 bases between. The germline gives CDR1 GTSNPN, CDR2 SVGIG (reference sequence). The CDR3 region is CASDFTGWDTEAFF. The CDR3 DNA reads as TGTGCCTCCGATTTTACAGGGTGGGACACTGAAGCTTTCTTT.

This chain links TRBV5-6 with TRBJ1-6; 9 nucleotides align to TRBD1. The germline CDR1 and CDR2 sequences are SGHDT and YYEEEE. This CDR3 is built from 15 residues. V lost 2 bases and J lost 11; bases outside the gene matches: 8. For the CDR3, the DNA is TGTGCCAGCAGCTTCGGACAGGGGAACAGTCCACCCCTCCACTTT. Its protein product is CASSFGQGNSPPLHF.

V and J are TRBV13 and TRBJ2-7; 13 bases fit TRBD2. CDR3 length: 15 amino acids. The trim removed 4 bases at V and 3 bases at J, leaving 3 bases unmatched. CDR1 is PRHDT, CDR2 FYEKMQ, per germline (reference sequence). This chain's CDR3 is CASSWGTSGDYEQYF. The DNA for the CDR3 is TGTGCCAGCAGCTGGGGGACTAGCGGGGACTACGAGCAGTACTTC.

The chain has TRBV7-9 and TRBJ2-7, with 11 nucleotides matching TRBD2. Germline V gene data show CDR1 as SEHNR and CDR2 as FQNEAQ (reference sequence). V trimming: 4 bases; J trimming: 2 bases; junction bases outside the gene matches: 13. This CDR3 region has 18 residues. CDR3 region: CASSSADPSGGPTYEQYF. The CDR3 DNA is TGTGCCAGCAGCTCAGCTGATCCTAGCGGGGGGCCGACCTACGAGCAGTACTTC.

The chain couples TRBV5-1 to TRBJ1-2; D not resolved. The CDR3 totals 14 residues. Trimming took 0 bases from V and 4 from J, leaving 10 bases between them. CDR1 and CDR2 from the germline V gene are SGHRS and YFSETQ. The CDR3 DNA follows: TGCGCCAGCAGCTTGGATCCGTTTGCCTATGGCTACACCTTC. This gives the protein CASSLDPFAYGYTF.

The CDR3 DNA reads as TGCGCCAGCAGCCAACGGACAGGGCTCTACGAGCAGTACTTC. Amino acids: CASSQRTGLYEQYF. The rearrangement links TRBV4-1 to TRBJ2-7, with 8 bases matching TRBD1. The germline gives CDR1 MGHRA, CDR2 YSYEKL. Unmatched junction bases numbered 3, after V lost 2 bases and J lost 3 bases. This CDR3 spans 14 amino acids.